This is a list of T cell receptor beta chains from one sample in a study of blood T cells in healthy people across ages. TCRdb reprocessed the 5' RACE reads via MiXCR and lists one record per CDR3 protein. The repertoire holds 700,000 or so distinct CDR3 sequences, with roughly two fifths as singletons. Sequenced material: blood. These receptors originate from a man older than 75 in good health. The CDR3 runs from the conserved cysteine through the conserved F or W. A D gene is named only where the DNA matches it firmly.

CDR3 protein: CASSQLDREYNEQFF
D gene: TRBD1
V gene: TRBV7-9
J gene: TRBJ2-1

CDR3 protein: CASSPRLAGAGTQYF
D gene: TRBD2
V gene: TRBV4-3
J gene: TRBJ2-5

CDR3 protein: CASSYSEIQETQYF
D gene: -
V gene: TRBV6-2/TRBV6-3
J gene: TRBJ2-5

CDR3 protein: CASSSQVAYSTDTQYF
D gene: -
V gene: TRBV7-2
J gene: TRBJ2-3

CDR3 protein: CASSQDRAQSDLYGYTF
D gene: -
V gene: TRBV4-2
J gene: TRBJ1-2

CDR3 protein: CASSVGGQKHYEQYF
D gene: TRBD1
V gene: TRBV9
J gene: TRBJ2-7

CDR3 protein: CASSLAPQGVQDTQYF
D gene: TRBD1
V gene: TRBV7-9
J gene: TRBJ2-3

CDR3 protein: CSVPNRATNEKLFF
D gene: -
V gene: TRBV20-1
J gene: TRBJ1-4

CDR3 protein: CASSVYTSFQETQYF
D gene: -
V gene: TRBV5-1
J gene: TRBJ2-5

CDR3 protein: CSVEDRTEKDEAFF
D gene: -
V gene: TRBV29-1
J gene: TRBJ1-1

CDR3 protein: CASSIGPWDEQPQHF
D gene: -
V gene: TRBV5-5
J gene: TRBJ1-5

CDR3 protein: CSAQTDRGTGYTF
D gene: TRBD1
V gene: TRBV20-1
J gene: TRBJ1-2

CDR3 protein: CASTIRTSGNTIYF
D gene: -
V gene: TRBV5-6
J gene: TRBJ1-3

CDR3 protein: CASSALPGLAGGGSYEQYF
D gene: TRBD2
V gene: TRBV28
J gene: TRBJ2-7

CDR3 protein: CASSSRGLAGTYNEQFF
D gene: TRBD2
V gene: TRBV7-2
J gene: TRBJ2-1

CDR3 protein: CASNLLKRDSEQFF
D gene: TRBD2
V gene: TRBV6-2/TRBV6-3
J gene: TRBJ2-1

CDR3 protein: CASRLAGRETQYF
D gene: -
V gene: TRBV12-3/TRBV12-4
J gene: TRBJ2-5

CDR3 protein: CASSFRGGRSYNEQFF
D gene: TRBD1
V gene: TRBV4-2
J gene: TRBJ2-1

CDR3 protein: CASSLGPGTGNNEQYF
D gene: TRBD1
V gene: TRBV7-2
J gene: TRBJ2-4

CDR3 protein: CASSPQGAQTDTQYF
D gene: TRBD1
V gene: TRBV2
J gene: TRBJ2-3

CDR3 protein: CASSLVHAGNTIYF
D gene: -
V gene: TRBV7-2
J gene: TRBJ1-3

CDR3 protein: CASSVAGVTYNEQFF
D gene: TRBD2
V gene: TRBV18
J gene: TRBJ2-1

CDR3 protein: CSARASGRTSTDTQYF
D gene: TRBD2
V gene: TRBV20-1
J gene: TRBJ2-3

CDR3 protein: CSVRARAHWDTDTQYF
D gene: -
V gene: TRBV29-1
J gene: TRBJ2-3

CDR3 protein: CASSLVRTGVYQPQHF
D gene: TRBD1
V gene: TRBV5-1
J gene: TRBJ1-5

CDR3 protein: CASSSRGDSDEQYF
D gene: -
V gene: TRBV7-3
J gene: TRBJ2-7

CDR3 protein: CASWRTSQRSYEQYF
D gene: -
V gene: TRBV6-1
J gene: TRBJ2-7

CDR3 protein: CASQGLTQETQYF
D gene: TRBD2
V gene: TRBV6-2/TRBV6-3
J gene: TRBJ2-5

CDR3 protein: CSAPGLAGVNGANVLTF
D gene: TRBD2
V gene: TRBV20-1
J gene: TRBJ2-6

CDR3 protein: CASSFGLAGGKPSNEQFF
D gene: TRBD2
V gene: TRBV5-1
J gene: TRBJ2-1

CDR3 protein: CASSKNLGGGTDTQYF
D gene: -
V gene: TRBV2
J gene: TRBJ2-3

CDR3 protein: CAISGVAGVTDTQYF
D gene: TRBD2
V gene: TRBV10-3
J gene: TRBJ2-3